The 5 T cell receptor beta chains given below trace back to one sample, sequenced in a study of cytomegalovirus exposure and HLA in healthy donors. Primers: 60 Vbeta forward and 13 Jbeta reverse. Method: immunoSEQ multiplex PCR; TCRdb's copy keeps in-frame clones and lacks some. The profile shows fewer than 80,000 clones, around 76% of them singletons. The sample consisted of PBMCs. The source of these receptors is a man between 18 and 29 years old in good health and CMV-seronegative.

This clone was seen a single time. This chain joins TRBV30 and TRBJ2-3, with 16 bases that match TRBD2. There are 16 residues in the CDR3. Germline CDR1 GTSNPN, CDR2 SVGIG (reference sequence). The V gene end was trimmed by 8 bases and the J gene end by 5 bases; junction bases not matched to a gene: 10. This CDR3 is CAGAGLAGGPIDTQYF. CDR3 coding DNA: TGTGCCGGAGCGGGACTAGCGGGGGGGCCTATAGATACGCAGTATTTT.

The rearrangement uses TRBV7-3 and TRBJ2-7; D is uncertain. The CDR3 consists of 14 residues. Germline CDR1 SGHTA, CDR2 FQGTGA. V was trimmed by 0 bases and J by 2 bases, leaving 8 bases between them. CDR3 amino acids: CASSLTAGPYEQYF. Written as DNA, the CDR3 is TGTGCCAGCAGCTTAACAGCAGGTCCCTACGAGCAGTACTTC.

This chain connects TRBV5-1 to TRBJ2-5; no definite D call. The end of the DNA fits TRBJ2-7 better, so the J call may be wrong. This CDR3 comprises 15 residues. The germline V gene encodes CDR1 SGHRS and CDR2 YFSETQ. The CDR3 DNA is TGCGCCAGCAGCTTGGTTGGTCACCCCCCTTACGAGCAGTACTTC. This codes for CASSLVGHPPYEQYF.

This clone was counted once. This chain connects TRBV6-1 to TRBJ2-4; D perhaps matches TRBD1 (6 bases). The CDR3 has 15 residues. Germline CDR1 reads MNHNS; CDR2 reads SASEGT. V was trimmed by 5 bases and J by 3 bases, leaving 14 bases between them. The CDR3 region is CASSTGTLGKNIQYF. In nucleotides, the CDR3 is TGTGCCAGCAGTACAGGGACCCTTGGCAAAAACATTCAGTACTTC.

The rearrangement joins TRBV28 to TRBJ1-2; D not certain. This CDR3 spans 12 amino acids. Trimming removed 6 bases from V and 5 bases from J, with 10 bases in between. CDR1 is MDHEN, CDR2 SYDVKM, per germline. DNA for the CDR3: TGTGCCAGCAGCCTGAGAGTATATGGCTACACCTTC. It yields the protein CASSLRVYGYTF.